This record covers a single T cell receptor beta chain. Its antigen is unidentified. This may be a read error, as it is one base from a much larger clone. TCR beta VDJ and CDR3 were profiled, and genomic DNA was the template. TCRdb re-called the reads with MiXCR, one entry per CDR3 protein. The repertoire includes roughly 40,000 distinct CDR3 sequences, around 63% of them detected once, and about 22% sits in the top ten. The sample belongs to a study of CD8+CD57+ T cells in acquired aplastic anemia. Study context: Quantities of DNA derived from sorted CD4+ and CD8+ cells averaged roughly 3 ug. Reads per healthy sample averaged roughly 9.9 million (CD4+) and 11.0 million (CD8+). Study-wide results and caveats: Sharing between patients and controls was observed for over 25 CD8+ CDR3 sequences.

The CDR3 is 13 residues long. The germline V gene encodes CDR1 MNHEY and CDR2 SMNVEV (reference sequence). This clonotype originated in a human donor in good health, serving as a control. The sequenced material came from sorted CD4+, CD8+, or CD8+CD57+ T cells (not recorded which) from PBMCs. V gene TRBV27 combines with J gene TRBJ1-1, with D tentatively TRBD1 (5 bases). The CDR3 DNA follows: TGTGCCAGCAGTACCACCGGGACCCTCGGAGCTTCCTTT. It encodes CASSTTGTLGASF.